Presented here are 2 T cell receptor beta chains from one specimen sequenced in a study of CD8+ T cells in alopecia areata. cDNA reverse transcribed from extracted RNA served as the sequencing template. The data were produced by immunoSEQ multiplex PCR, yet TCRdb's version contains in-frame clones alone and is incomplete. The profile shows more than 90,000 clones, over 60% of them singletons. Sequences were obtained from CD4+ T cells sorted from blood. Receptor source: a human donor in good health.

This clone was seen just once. The CDR3 nucleotides read TGCGCCAGCAGCTTGGCCTCAGCTATGATAGAGACCCAGTACTTC. It codes for CASSLASAMIETQYF. The rearrangement uses TRBV5-1 and TRBJ2-5, with D unclear. CDR1 and CDR2 from the germline V gene are SGHRS and YFSETQ. Trimming shortened V by 0 bases and J by 4 bases, and 13 bases separated the two germline ends. The CDR3 totals 15 residues.

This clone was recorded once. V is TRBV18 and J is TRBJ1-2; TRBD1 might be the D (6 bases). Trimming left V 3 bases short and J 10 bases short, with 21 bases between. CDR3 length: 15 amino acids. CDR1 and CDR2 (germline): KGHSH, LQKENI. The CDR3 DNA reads TGTGCCAGCTCACCCTCTACAGGGCTCGTGAACCACTACACCTTC. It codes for CASSPSTGLVNHYTF.